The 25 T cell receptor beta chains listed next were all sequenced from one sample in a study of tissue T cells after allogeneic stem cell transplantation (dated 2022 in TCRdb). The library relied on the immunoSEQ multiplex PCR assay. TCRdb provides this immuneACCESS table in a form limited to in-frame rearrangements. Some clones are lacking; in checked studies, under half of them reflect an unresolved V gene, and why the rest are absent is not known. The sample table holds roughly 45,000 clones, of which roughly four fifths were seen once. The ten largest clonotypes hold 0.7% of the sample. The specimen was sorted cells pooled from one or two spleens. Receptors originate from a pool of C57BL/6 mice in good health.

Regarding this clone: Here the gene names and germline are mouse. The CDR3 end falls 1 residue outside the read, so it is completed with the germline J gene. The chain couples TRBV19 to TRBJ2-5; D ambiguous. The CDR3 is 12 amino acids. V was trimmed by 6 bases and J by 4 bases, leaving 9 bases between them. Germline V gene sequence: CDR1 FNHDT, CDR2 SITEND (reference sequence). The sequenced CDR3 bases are TGTGCCAGCATGGCAGGAGAAGACACCCAGTAC. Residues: CASMAGEDTQY. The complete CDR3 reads CASMAGEDTQYF.

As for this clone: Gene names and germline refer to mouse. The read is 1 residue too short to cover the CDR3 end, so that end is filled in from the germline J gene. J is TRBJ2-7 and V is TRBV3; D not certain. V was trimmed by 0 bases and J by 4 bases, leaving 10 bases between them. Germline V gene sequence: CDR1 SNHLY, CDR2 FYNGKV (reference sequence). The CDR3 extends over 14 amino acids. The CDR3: CASSLALRDYEQYF. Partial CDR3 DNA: TGTGCCAGCAGCTTAGCGCTAAGAGATTATGAACAGTAC.

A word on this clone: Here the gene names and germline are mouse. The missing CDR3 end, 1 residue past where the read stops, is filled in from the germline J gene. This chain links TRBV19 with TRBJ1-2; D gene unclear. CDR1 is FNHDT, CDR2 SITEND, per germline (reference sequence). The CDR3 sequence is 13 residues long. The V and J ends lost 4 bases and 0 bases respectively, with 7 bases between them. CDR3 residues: CASSSGTNSDYTF. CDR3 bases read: TGTGCCAGCAGTTCCGGGACAAACTCCGACTACACC.

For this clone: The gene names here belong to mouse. CDR3 bases read: TGTGCCAGCAGTCTGTTGTACACCGGGCAGCTCTAC. It codes for CASSLLYTGQLY. The complete CDR3 protein is CASSLLYTGQLYF. The chain uses TRBV26 and TRBJ2-2, with D hard to call. The CDR3 end is not reached by the read, which stops 1 residue before it; the germline J gene fills it in. V gave up 1 base and J gave up 3 bases, with 3 bases separating them. CDR1 is KGHPV, CDR2 FQNQEV, per germline (reference sequence). CDR3 length: 13 amino acids. Based on the CDR3 plus reference TRBV26 and TRBJ2-2, the full variable domain is NSKVIQTPRYLVKGQGQKAKMRCIPEKGHPVVFWYQQNKNNEFKFLINFQNQEVLQQIDMTEKRFSAECPSNSPCSLEIQSSEAGDSALYLCASSLLYTGQLYFGEGSKLTVL.

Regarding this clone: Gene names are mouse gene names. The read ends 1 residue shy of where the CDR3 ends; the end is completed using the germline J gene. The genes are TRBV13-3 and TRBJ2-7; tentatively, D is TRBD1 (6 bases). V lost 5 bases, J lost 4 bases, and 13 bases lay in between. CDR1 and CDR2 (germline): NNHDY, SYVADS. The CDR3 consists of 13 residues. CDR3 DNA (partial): TGTGCCAGCAGCACGGGACAACTGTATGAACAGTAC. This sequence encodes CASSTGQLYEQY. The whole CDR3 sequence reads CASSTGQLYEQYF.

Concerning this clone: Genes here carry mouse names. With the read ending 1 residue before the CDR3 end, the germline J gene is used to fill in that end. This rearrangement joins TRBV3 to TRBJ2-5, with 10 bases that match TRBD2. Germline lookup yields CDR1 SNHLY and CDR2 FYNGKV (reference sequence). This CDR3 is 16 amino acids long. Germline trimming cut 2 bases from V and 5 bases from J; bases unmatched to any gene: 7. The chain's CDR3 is CASSLSPLGGRDTQYF. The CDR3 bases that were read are TGTGCCAGCAGCTTATCTCCCCTGGGGGGGCGAGACACCCAGTAC.

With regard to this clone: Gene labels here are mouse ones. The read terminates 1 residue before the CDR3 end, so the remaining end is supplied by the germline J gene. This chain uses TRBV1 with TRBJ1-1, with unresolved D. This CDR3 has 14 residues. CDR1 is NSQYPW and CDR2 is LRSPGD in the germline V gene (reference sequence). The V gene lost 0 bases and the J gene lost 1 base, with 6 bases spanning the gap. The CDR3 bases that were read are TGCACCTGCAGTGCAGAGGGCAGAAACACAGAAGTCTTC. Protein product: CTCSAEGRNTEVF. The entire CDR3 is CTCSAEGRNTEVFF. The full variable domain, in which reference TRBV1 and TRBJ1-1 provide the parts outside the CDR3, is VTLLEQNPRWRLVPRGQAVNLRCILKNSQYPWMSWYQQDLQKQLQWLFTLRSPGDKEVKSLPGADYLATRVTDTELRLQVANMSQGRTLYCTCSAEGRNTEVFFGKGTRLTVV.

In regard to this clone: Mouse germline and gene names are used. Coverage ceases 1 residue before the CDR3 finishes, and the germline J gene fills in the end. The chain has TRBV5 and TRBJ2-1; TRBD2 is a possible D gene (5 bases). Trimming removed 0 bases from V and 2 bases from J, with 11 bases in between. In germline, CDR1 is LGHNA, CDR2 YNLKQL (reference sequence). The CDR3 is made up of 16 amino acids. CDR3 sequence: CASSQEILGHYAEQFF. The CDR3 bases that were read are TGTGCCAGCAGCCAAGAAATCCTGGGTCACTATGCTGAGCAGTTC.

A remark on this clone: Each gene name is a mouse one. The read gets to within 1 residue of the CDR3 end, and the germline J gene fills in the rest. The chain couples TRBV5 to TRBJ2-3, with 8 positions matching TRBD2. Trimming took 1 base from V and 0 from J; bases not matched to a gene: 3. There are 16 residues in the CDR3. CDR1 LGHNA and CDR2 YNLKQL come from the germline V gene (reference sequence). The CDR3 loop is CASSQGTGPSAETLYF. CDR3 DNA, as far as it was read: TGTGCCAGCAGCCAAGGGACTGGGCCTAGTGCAGAAACGCTGTAT.

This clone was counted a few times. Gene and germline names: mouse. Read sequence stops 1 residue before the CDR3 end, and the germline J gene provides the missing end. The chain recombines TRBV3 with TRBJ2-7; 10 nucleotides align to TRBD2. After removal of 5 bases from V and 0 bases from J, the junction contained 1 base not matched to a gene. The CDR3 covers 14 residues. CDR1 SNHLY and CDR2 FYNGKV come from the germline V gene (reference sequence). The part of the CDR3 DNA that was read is TGTGCCAGCAGCCGGGACTGGGGCTCCTATGAACAGTAC. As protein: CASSRDWGSYEQY. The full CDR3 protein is CASSRDWGSYEQYF.

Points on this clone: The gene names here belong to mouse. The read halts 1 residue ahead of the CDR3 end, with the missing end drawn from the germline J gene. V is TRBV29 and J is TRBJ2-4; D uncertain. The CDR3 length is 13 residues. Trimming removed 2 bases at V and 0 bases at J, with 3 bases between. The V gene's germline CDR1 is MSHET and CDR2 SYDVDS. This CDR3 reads CASSLTSQNTLYF. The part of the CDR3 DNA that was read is TGTGCTAGCAGTTTAACAAGTCAAAACACCTTGTAC.

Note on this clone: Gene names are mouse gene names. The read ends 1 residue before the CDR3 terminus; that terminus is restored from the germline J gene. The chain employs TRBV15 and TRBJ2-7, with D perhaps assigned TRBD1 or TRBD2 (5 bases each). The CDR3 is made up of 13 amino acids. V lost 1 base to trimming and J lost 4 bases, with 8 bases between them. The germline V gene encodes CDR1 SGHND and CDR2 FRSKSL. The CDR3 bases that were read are TGTGCCAGCAGTTTAGGAGGGGCTTATGAACAGTAC. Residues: CASSLGGAYEQY. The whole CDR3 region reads CASSLGGAYEQYF.

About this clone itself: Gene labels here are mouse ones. The CDR3 loop is CASSSRDRGGTEVFF. CDR3 DNA, as far as it was read: TGTGCCAGCAGCTCCCGGGACAGGGGTGGCACAGAAGTCTTC. This chain joins TRBV5 and TRBJ1-1, with TRBD1 matching over 10 bases. The observed sequence ends 1 residue before the CDR3 terminus, with the missing tail filled in from the germline J gene. This CDR3 is built from 15 residues. CDR1 LGHNA and CDR2 YNLKQL come from the germline V gene (reference sequence). The trim removed 5 bases at V and 4 bases at J, leaving 7 bases unmatched.

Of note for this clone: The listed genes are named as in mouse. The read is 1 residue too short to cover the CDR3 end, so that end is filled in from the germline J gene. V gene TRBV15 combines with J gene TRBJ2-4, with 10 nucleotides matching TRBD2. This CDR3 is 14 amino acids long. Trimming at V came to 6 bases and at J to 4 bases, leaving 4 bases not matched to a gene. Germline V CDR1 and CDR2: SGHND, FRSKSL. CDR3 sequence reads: CASRPTGGENTLYF. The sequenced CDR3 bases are TGTGCCAGCAGACCCACTGGGGGGGAAAACACCTTGTAC.

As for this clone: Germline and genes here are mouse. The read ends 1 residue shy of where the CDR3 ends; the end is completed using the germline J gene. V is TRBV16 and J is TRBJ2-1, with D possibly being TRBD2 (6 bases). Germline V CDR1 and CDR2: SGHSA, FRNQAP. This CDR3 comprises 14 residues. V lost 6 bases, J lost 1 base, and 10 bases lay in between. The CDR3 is CASRPGGNYAEQFF. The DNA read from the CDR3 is TGTGCAAGCAGGCCCGGGGGGAACTATGCTGAGCAGTTC.

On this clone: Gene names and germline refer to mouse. This chain's CDR3 is CASSFRDRDAETLYF. The sequenced part of the CDR3 DNA is TGTGCCAGCAGTTTCAGGGACAGGGATGCAGAAACGCTGTAT. V gene TRBV14 combines with J gene TRBJ2-3, with TRBD1 matching over 9 bases. The read gets to within 1 residue of the CDR3 end, and the germline J gene fills in the rest. Losses at the gene ends were 1 base for V and 2 bases for J; bases not matched to a gene: 2. This CDR3 spans 15 amino acids. Germline loops: CDR1 SGHDT, CDR2 FRDEAV.

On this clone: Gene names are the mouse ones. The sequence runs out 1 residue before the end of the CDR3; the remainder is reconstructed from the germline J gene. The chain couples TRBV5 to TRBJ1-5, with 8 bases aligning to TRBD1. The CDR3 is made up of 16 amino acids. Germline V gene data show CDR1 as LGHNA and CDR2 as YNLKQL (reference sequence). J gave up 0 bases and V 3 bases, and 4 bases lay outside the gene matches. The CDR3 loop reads CASSHNRGFNNQAPLF. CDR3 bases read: TGTGCCAGCAGCCATAACAGGGGGTTTAACAACCAGGCTCCGCTT.

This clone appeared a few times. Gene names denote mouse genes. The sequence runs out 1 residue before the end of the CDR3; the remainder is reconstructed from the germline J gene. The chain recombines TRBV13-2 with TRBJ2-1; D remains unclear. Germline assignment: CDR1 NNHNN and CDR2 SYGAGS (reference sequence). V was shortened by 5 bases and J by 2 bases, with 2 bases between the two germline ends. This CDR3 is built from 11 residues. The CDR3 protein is CASGHYAEQFF. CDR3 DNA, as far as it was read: TGTGCCAGCGGCCACTATGCTGAGCAGTTC.

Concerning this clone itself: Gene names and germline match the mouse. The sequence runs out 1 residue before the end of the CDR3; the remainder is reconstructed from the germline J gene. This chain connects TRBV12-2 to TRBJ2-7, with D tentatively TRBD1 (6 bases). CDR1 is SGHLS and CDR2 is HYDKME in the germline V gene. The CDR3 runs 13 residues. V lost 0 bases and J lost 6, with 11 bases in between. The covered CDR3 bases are TGTGCCAGCTCTCTCGCTGGAGGGGGTGAACAGTAC. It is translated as CASSLAGGGEQY. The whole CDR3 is CASSLAGGGEQYF.

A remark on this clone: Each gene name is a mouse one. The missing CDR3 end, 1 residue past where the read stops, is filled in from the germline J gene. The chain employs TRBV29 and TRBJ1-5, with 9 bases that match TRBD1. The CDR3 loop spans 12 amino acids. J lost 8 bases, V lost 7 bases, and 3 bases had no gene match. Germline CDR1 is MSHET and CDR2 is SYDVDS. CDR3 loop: CASKGQGEAPLF. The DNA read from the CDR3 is TGTGCTAGCAAGGGACAGGGAGAGGCTCCGCTT.

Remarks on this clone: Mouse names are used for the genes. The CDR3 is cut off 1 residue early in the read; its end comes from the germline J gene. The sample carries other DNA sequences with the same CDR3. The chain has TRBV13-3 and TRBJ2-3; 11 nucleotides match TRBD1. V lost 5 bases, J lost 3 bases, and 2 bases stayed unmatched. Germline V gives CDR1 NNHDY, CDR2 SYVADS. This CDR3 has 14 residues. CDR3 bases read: TGTGCCAGCAGGGACAGGGGGCGCGCAGAAACGCTGTAT. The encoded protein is CASRDRGRAETLY. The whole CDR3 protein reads CASRDRGRAETLYF.

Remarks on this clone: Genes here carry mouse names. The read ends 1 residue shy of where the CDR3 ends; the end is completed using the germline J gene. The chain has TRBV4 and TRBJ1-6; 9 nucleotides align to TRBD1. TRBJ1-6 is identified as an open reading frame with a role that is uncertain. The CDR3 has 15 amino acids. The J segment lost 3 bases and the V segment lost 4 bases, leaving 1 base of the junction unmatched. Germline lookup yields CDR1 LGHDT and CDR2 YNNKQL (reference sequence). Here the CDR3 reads CASSWTGDYNSPLYF. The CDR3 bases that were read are TGTGCCAGCAGCTGGACAGGGGACTATAATTCGCCCCTCTAC.

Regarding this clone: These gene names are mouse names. The sequenced CDR3 bases are TGTGCCAGGGACTGGGGGAACTCCTATGAACAGTAC. Its translation: CARDWGNSYEQY. The CDR3 as a whole reads CARDWGNSYEQYF. The chain couples TRBV13-2 to TRBJ2-7; TRBD2 agrees at 10 bases. The read stops 1 residue short of the end of the CDR3; the missing end is completed from the germline J gene. Trimming cost V 8 bases and J 0 bases; bases outside gene matches: 2. This CDR3 contains 13 residues. The germline gives CDR1 NNHNN, CDR2 SYGAGS (reference sequence).

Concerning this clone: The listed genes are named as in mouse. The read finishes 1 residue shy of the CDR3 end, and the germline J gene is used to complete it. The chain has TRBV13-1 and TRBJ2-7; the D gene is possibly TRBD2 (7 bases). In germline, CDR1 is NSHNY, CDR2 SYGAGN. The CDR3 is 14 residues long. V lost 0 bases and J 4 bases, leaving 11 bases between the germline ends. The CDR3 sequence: CASSDVLGAYEQYF. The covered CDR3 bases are TGTGCCAGCAGTGATGTCCTGGGGGCGTATGAACAGTAC.

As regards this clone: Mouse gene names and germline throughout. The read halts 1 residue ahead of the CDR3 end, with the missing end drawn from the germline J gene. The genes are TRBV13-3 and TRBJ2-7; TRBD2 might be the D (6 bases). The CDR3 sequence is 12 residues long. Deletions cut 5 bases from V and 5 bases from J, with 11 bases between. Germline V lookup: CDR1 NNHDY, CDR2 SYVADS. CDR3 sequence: CASSGRGDEQYF. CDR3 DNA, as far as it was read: TGTGCCAGCAGCGGACGGGGGGATGAACAGTAC.